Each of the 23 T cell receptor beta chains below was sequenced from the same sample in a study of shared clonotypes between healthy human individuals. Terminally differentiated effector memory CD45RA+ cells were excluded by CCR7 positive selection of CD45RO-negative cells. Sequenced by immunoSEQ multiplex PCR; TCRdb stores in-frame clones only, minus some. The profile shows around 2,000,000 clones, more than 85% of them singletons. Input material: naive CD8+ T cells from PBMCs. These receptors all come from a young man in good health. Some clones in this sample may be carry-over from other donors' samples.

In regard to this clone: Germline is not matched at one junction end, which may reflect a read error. CDR3 sequence reads: CVSSDSLNTEAFF. The CDR3 region has the DNA TGTGTCAGCTCAGACAGTTTGAACACTGAAGCTTTCTTT. The rearrangement joins TRBV6-5 to TRBJ1-1, with D possibly being TRBD1 (5 bases). The CDR3 sequence is 13 residues long. Looked up from germline, CDR1 is MNHEY and CDR2 is SVGAGI.

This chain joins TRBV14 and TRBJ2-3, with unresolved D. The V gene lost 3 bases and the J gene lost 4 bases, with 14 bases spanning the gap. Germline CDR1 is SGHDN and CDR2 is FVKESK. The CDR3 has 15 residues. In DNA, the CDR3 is TGTGCCAGCAGCCAGGGAATCCCCGGCGCAGATACGCAGTATTTT. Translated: CASSQGIPGADTQYF.

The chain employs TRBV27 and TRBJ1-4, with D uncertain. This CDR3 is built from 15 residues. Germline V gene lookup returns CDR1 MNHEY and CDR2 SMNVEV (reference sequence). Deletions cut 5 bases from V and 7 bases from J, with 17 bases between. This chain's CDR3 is CASSPPGGTGEKLFF. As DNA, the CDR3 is TGTGCCAGCAGTCCCCCCGGCGGAACGGGTGAAAAACTGTTTTTT.

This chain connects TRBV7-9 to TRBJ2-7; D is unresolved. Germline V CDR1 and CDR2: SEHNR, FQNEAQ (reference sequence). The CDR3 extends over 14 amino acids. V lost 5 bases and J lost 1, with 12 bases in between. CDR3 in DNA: TGTGCCAGCAGCCCCCGGACGGAATCCTACGAGCAGTACTTC. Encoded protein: CASSPRTESYEQYF.

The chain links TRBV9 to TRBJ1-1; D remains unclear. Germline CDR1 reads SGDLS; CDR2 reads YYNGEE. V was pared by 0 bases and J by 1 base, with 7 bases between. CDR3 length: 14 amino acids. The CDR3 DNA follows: TGTGCCAGCAGCGTAGCATCATCGAACACTGAAGCTTTCTTT. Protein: CASSVASSNTEAFF.

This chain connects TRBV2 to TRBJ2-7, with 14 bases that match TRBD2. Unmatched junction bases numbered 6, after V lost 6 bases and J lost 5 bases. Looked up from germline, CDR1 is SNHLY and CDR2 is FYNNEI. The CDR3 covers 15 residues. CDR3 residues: CASSGTSGSIHEQYF. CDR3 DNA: TGTGCCAGCAGCGGGACTAGCGGGAGTATCCACGAGCAGTACTTC.

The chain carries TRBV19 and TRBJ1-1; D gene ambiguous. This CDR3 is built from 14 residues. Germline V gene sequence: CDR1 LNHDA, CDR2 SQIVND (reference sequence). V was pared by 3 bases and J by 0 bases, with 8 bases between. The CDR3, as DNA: TGTGCCAGTAGTATTTCGGCTATGAACACTGAAGCTTTCTTT. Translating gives CASSISAMNTEAFF.

CDR3 nucleotides: TGCGCCAGCAGCCAAGTGGGACAGTCAGCCTACGAGCAGTACTTC. It specifies CASSQVGQSAYEQYF. This chain connects TRBV4-1 to TRBJ2-7; 7 bases are a match to TRBD1. CDR3 length: 15 amino acids. The J segment lost 2 bases and the V segment lost 1 base, leaving 5 bases of the junction unmatched. Germline V gene lookup returns CDR1 MGHRA and CDR2 YSYEKL.

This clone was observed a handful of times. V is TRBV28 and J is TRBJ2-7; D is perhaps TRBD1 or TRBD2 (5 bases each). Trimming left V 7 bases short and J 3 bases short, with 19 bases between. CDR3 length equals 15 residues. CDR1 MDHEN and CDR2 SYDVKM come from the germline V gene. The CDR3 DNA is TGTGCCAGCAACTTCCGGGGCGGCAGCTACTACGAGCAGTACTTC. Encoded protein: CASNFRGGSYYEQYF.

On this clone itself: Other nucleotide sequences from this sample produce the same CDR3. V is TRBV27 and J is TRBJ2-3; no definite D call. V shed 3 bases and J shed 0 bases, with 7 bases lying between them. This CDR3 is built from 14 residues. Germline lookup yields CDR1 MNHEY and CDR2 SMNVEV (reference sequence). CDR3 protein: CASSFLGSTDTQYF. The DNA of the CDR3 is TGTGCCAGCAGTTTTCTCGGGAGCACAGATACGCAGTATTTT.

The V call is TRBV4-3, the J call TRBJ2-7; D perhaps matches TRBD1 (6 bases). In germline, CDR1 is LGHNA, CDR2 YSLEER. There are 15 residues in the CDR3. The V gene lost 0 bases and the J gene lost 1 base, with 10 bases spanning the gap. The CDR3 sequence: CASSQESDSSYEQYF. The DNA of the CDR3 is TGCGCCAGCAGCCAAGAATCGGACAGTTCCTACGAGCAGTACTTC.

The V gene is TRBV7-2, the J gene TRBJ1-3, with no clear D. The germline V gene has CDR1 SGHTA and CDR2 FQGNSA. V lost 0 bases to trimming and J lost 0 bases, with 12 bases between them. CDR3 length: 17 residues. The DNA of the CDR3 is TGTGCCAGCAGCTTAGCGTCAAGCAGGTACTCTGGAAACACCATATATTTT. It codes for CASSLASSRYSGNTIYF.

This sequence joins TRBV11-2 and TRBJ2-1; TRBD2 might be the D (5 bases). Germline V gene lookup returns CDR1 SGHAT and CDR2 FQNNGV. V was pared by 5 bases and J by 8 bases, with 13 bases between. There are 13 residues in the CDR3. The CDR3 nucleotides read TGTGCCAGCAGCAGCAGTTACGGGGATGAGCAGTTCTTC. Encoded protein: CASSSSYGDEQFF.

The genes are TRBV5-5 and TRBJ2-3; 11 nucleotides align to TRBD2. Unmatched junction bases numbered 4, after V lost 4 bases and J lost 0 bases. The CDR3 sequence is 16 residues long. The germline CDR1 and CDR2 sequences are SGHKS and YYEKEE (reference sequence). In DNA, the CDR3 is TGTGCCAGCAGCGAGCGGACTAGCGGGAGCACAGATACGCAGTATTTT. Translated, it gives CASSERTSGSTDTQYF.

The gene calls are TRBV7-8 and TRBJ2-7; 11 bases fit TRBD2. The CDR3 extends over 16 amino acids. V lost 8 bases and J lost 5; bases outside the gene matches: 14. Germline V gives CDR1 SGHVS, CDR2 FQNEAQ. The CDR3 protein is CASQISASGRWHEQYF. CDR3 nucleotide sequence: TGTGCCAGCCAAATCTCGGCTAGCGGGAGGTGGCACGAGCAGTACTTC.

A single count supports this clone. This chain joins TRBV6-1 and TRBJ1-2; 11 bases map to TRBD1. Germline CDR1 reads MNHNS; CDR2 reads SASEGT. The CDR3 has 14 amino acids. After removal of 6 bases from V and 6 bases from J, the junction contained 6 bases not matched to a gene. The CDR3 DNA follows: TGTGCCAGCAGAGGACAGGGGGCAATACATGGCTACACCTTC. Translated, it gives CASRGQGAIHGYTF.

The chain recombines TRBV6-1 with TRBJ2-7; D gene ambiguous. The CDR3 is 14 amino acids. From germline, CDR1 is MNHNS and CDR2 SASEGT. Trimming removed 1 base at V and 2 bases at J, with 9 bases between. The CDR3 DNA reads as TGTGCCAGCAGTGAAGTCTCGGCCACCTACGAGCAGTACTTC. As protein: CASSEVSATYEQYF.

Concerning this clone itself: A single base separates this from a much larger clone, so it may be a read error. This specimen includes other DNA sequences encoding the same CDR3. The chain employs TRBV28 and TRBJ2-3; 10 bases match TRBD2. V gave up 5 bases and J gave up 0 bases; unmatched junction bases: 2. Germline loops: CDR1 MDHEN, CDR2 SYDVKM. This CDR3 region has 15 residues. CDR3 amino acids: CASSLTSGSTDTQYF. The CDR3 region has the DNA TGTGCCAGCAGTCTGACTAGCGGGAGCACAGATACGCAGTATTTT.

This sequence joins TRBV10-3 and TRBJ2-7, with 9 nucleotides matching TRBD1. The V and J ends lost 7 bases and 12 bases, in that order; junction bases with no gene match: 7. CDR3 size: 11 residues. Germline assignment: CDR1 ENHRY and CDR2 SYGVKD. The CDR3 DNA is TGTGCCATCAAAGAGGGACAGGGAGTGTACTTC. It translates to CAIKEGQGVYF.

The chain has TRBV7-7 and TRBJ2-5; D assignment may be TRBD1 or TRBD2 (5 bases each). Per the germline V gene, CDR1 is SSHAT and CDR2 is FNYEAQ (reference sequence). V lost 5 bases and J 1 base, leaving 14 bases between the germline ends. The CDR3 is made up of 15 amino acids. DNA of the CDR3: TGTGCCAGCAGCCCCCGTCGAGGGGCCCAAGAGACCCAGTACTTC. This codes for CASSPRRGAQETQYF.

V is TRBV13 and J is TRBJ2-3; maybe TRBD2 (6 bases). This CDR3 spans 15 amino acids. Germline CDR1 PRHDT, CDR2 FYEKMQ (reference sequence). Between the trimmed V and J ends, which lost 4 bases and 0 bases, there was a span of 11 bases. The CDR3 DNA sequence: TGTGCCAGCAGCTCTCGGAGGGCCAGCACAGATACGCAGTATTTT. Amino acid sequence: CASSSRRASTDTQYF.

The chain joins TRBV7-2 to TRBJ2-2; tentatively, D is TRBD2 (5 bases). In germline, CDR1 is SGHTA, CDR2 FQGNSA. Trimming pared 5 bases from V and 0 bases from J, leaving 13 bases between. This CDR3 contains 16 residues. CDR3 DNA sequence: TGTGCCAGCAGCCTCGGGGTGCGCGCGAACACCGGGGAGCTGTTTTTT. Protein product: CASSLGVRANTGELFF.

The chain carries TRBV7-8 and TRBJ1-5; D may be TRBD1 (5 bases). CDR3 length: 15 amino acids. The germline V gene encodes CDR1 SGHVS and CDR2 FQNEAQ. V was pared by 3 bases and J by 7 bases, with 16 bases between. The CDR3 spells CASSLGRVVGQPQHF. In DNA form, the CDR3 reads TGTGCCAGCAGCTTGGGCAGGGTCGTTGGCCAGCCCCAGCATTTT.